These T cell receptor beta chains were read from a single sample in a study of shared clonotypes between healthy human individuals. Sequencing was performed with immunoSEQ multiplex PCR; in TCRdb, only in-frame clones are kept and a portion is missing. This table holds around 1.5 million clones, about 98% found once. The sequenced sample consisted of naive CD4+ T cells sorted from blood. These receptors were taken from a man younger than 45 in good health. The CDR3 runs from the conserved cysteine through the conserved F or W. A D gene is named only where the DNA matches it firmly. Size is stated for part of the rows, as once, few or many counts, or as a class when the clone is expanded.

J gene: TRBJ2-5; V gene: TRBV19; D gene: -; clone size: -; CDR3 protein: CASSIDRVGQETQYF; CDR3 DNA: TGTGCCAGTAGTATAGACCGGGTAGGGCAAGAGACCCAGTACTTC
J gene: TRBJ2-6; V gene: TRBV4-1; D gene: TRBD2; clone size: -; CDR3 protein: CASRPKGLAGLSSGANVLTF; CDR3 DNA: TGCGCCAGCAGGCCTAAAGGGCTAGCGGGATTGAGCTCTGGGGCCAACGTCCTGACTTTC
J gene: TRBJ2-3; V gene: TRBV5-1; D gene: -; clone size: -; CDR3 protein: CASSLGLGTDTQYF; CDR3 DNA: TGCGCCAGCAGCCTAGGCTTGGGCACAGATACGCAGTATTTT
J gene: TRBJ2-7; V gene: TRBV4-1; D gene: -; clone size: -; CDR3 protein: CASSQDGLRTLGEQYF; CDR3 DNA: TGCGCCAGCAGCCAAGATGGGCTGAGGACGTTGGGCGAGCAGTACTTC
J gene: TRBJ1-2; V gene: TRBV9; D gene: TRBD1; clone size: -; CDR3 protein: CASSPPEGRGRTYTF; CDR3 DNA: TGTGCCAGCAGCCCACCCGAGGGCAGGGGGCGGACCTACACCTTC
J gene: TRBJ2-7; V gene: TRBV4-3; D gene: TRBD1; clone size: -; CDR3 protein: CASSQVGQGGYEQYF; CDR3 DNA: TGCGCCAGCAGCCAAGTGGGACAGGGGGGCTACGAGCAGTACTTC
J gene: TRBJ1-1; V gene: TRBV18; D gene: -; clone size: -; CDR3 protein: CASSPGVSPNTEAFF; CDR3 DNA: TGTGCCAGCTCACCGGGGGTTAGCCCGAACACTGAAGCTTTCTTT
J gene: TRBJ2-7; V gene: TRBV11-2; D gene: -; clone size: -; CDR3 protein: CASSPGLLSYEQYF; CDR3 DNA: TGTGCCAGCAGCCCGGGACTGCTCTCCTACGAGCAGTACTTC
J gene: TRBJ2-7; V gene: TRBV5-1; D gene: TRBD2; clone size: -; CDR3 protein: CASSFGLAGGPALEQYF; CDR3 DNA: TGCGCCAGCAGCTTTGGACTAGCGGGAGGGCCCGCTCTCGAGCAGTACTTC
J gene: TRBJ1-4; V gene: TRBV25-1; D gene: -; clone size: -; CDR3 protein: CASSVTGPNEKLFF; CDR3 DNA: TGTGCCAGCAGTGTAACAGGGCCCAATGAAAAACTGTTTTTT
J gene: TRBJ2-7; V gene: TRBV5-5; D gene: -; clone size: -; CDR3 protein: CASSLIGSYEQYF; CDR3 DNA: TGTGCCAGCAGCTTGATCGGCTCCTACGAGCAGTACTTC
J gene: TRBJ1-1; V gene: TRBV29-1; D gene: TRBD1; clone size: -; CDR3 protein: CSTLRTGFGDTEAFF; CDR3 DNA: TGCAGCACCCTACGGACAGGGTTCGGGGACACTGAAGCTTTCTTT
J gene: TRBJ2-7; V gene: TRBV10-2; D gene: -; clone size: -; CDR3 protein: CASSDGYEQYF; CDR3 DNA: TGCGCCAGCAGTGATGGGTACGAGCAGTACTTC
J gene: TRBJ1-1; V gene: TRBV15; D gene: -; clone size: -; CDR3 protein: CATSRDKGLNTEAFF; CDR3 DNA: TGTGCCACCAGCAGAGACAAGGGACTCAACACTGAAGCTTTCTTT
J gene: TRBJ2-1; V gene: TRBV28; D gene: TRBD2; clone size: once; CDR3 protein: CASRPLAGGYNEQFF; CDR3 DNA: TGTGCCAGCAGACCACTAGCGGGAGGGTACAATGAGCAGTTCTTC
J gene: TRBJ1-5; V gene: TRBV28; D gene: -; clone size: -; CDR3 protein: CASREGPQPQHF; CDR3 DNA: TGTGCCAGCAGGGAGGGACCTCAGCCCCAGCATTTT
J gene: TRBJ2-1; V gene: TRBV5-1; D gene: TRBD1; clone size: -; CDR3 protein: CASSLNTGGNYNEQFF; CDR3 DNA: TGCGCCAGCAGCTTGAATACAGGGGGGAACTACAATGAGCAGTTCTTC
J gene: TRBJ1-2; V gene: TRBV27; D gene: -; clone size: -; CDR3 protein: CASSFYPGANNYGYTF; CDR3 DNA: TGTGCCAGCAGTTTTTATCCAGGGGCTAATAACTATGGCTACACCTTC
J gene: TRBJ1-1; V gene: TRBV5-4; D gene: TRBD1; clone size: -; CDR3 protein: CASSIRTGNTEAFF; CDR3 DNA: TGTGCCAGCAGCATTAGGACAGGGAACACTGAAGCTTTCTTT
J gene: TRBJ2-3; V gene: TRBV10-3; D gene: -; clone size: -; CDR3 protein: CAISEGQGPDTQYF; CDR3 DNA: TGTGCCATCAGTGAGGGCCAGGGCCCGGATACGCAGTATTTT
J gene: TRBJ2-6; V gene: TRBV29-1; D gene: -; clone size: once; CDR3 protein: CSAAGSGANVLTF; CDR3 DNA: TGCAGCGCTGCAGGGTCTGGGGCCAACGTCCTGACTTTC
J gene: TRBJ2-7; V gene: TRBV4-3; D gene: -; clone size: -; CDR3 protein: CASSQFSGLSYEQYF; CDR3 DNA: TGCGCCAGCAGCCAGTTCAGCGGGCTATCCTACGAGCAGTACTTC
J gene: TRBJ2-1; V gene: TRBV18; D gene: -; clone size: -; CDR3 protein: CASSSKGLYNEQFF; CDR3 DNA: TGTGCCAGCTCATCAAAGGGACTTTACAATGAGCAGTTCTTC
J gene: TRBJ1-4; V gene: TRBV7-9; D gene: TRBD1; clone size: -; CDR3 protein: CASSPRGLADRGEKLFF; CDR3 DNA: TGTGCCAGCAGCCCCCGAGGGCTTGCGGACAGGGGAGAAAAACTGTTTTTT
J gene: TRBJ2-6; V gene: TRBV5-5; D gene: -; clone size: -; CDR3 protein: CASSSPGTQGGSGANVLTF; CDR3 DNA: TGTGCCAGCAGCTCCCCGGGGACCCAGGGTGGATCTGGGGCCAACGTCCTGACTTTC
J gene: TRBJ2-2; V gene: TRBV4-1; D gene: TRBD2; clone size: -; CDR3 protein: CASSQTGGFGGELFF; CDR3 DNA: TGCGCCAGCAGCCAGACGGGAGGGTTCGGCGGGGAGCTGTTTTTT
J gene: TRBJ1-2; V gene: TRBV5-4; D gene: -; clone size: -; CDR3 protein: CASSFVQGGYTF; CDR3 DNA: TGTGCCAGCAGCTTTGTCCAGGGAGGCTACACCTTC
J gene: TRBJ1-3; V gene: TRBV19; D gene: -; clone size: once; CDR3 protein: CASLQEVSGNTIYF; CDR3 DNA: TGTGCCAGCCTGCAAGAAGTCTCTGGAAACACCATATATTTT
J gene: TRBJ2-5; V gene: TRBV15; D gene: -; clone size: -; CDR3 protein: CATSRDVAFQETQYF; CDR3 DNA: TGTGCCACCAGCAGAGATGTGGCCTTCCAAGAGACCCAGTACTTC
J gene: TRBJ2-1; V gene: TRBV10-3; D gene: TRBD2; clone size: -; CDR3 protein: CAISGASGAEGSYNEQFF; CDR3 DNA: TGTGCCATCAGTGGGGCTAGCGGGGCCGAGGGCTCCTACAATGAGCAGTTCTTC
J gene: TRBJ1-5; V gene: TRBV20-1; D gene: -; clone size: -; CDR3 protein: CSAGPLLPQHF; CDR3 DNA: TGCAGTGCTGGACCGCTGCTTCCCCAGCATTTT
J gene: TRBJ2-1; V gene: TRBV9; D gene: -; clone size: -; CDR3 protein: CASSVAEMGTNIHEQFF; CDR3 DNA: TGTGCCAGCAGCGTAGCTGAAATGGGGACAAATATCCATGAGCAGTTCTTC
J gene: TRBJ1-4; V gene: TRBV4-3; D gene: -; clone size: -; CDR3 protein: CASSQDGPGLGNEKLFF; CDR3 DNA: TGCGCCAGCAGCCAAGATGGCCCGGGACTTGGGAATGAAAAACTGTTTTTT
J gene: TRBJ1-3; V gene: TRBV10-1; D gene: -; clone size: -; CDR3 protein: CASSENSGNTIYF; CDR3 DNA: TGCGCCAGCAGTGAAAACTCTGGAAACACCATATATTTT
J gene: TRBJ1-2; V gene: TRBV7-2; D gene: -; clone size: -; CDR3 protein: CASSLRAGVKLGYTF; CDR3 DNA: TGTGCCAGCAGCCTGAGGGCAGGGGTTAAATTGGGCTACACCTTC
J gene: TRBJ2-3; V gene: TRBV5-6; D gene: -; clone size: -; CDR3 protein: CASSLGPRATDTQYF; CDR3 DNA: TGTGCCAGCAGCTTGGGGCCGCGCGCGACAGATACGCAGTATTTT
J gene: TRBJ2-7; V gene: TRBV27; D gene: -; clone size: -; CDR3 protein: CASRGGEQYF; CDR3 DNA: TGTGCCAGCAGGGGGGGCGAGCAGTACTTC
J gene: TRBJ2-3; V gene: TRBV5-1; D gene: TRBD2; clone size: once; CDR3 protein: CASRYPWPSGQTSTDTQYF; CDR3 DNA: TGCGCCAGCAGGTACCCCTGGCCTAGCGGACAAACTAGCACAGATACGCAGTATTTT
J gene: TRBJ1-2; V gene: TRBV19; D gene: TRBD1; clone size: -; CDR3 protein: CASKDRGDNYGYTF; CDR3 DNA: TGTGCCAGTAAAGACAGGGGTGATAACTATGGCTACACCTTC